This T cell receptor (beta chain) was sequenced in a study of cytomegalovirus exposure and HLA in healthy donors (dated by TCRdb to 2016 to 2017). Some background on the complete study: In an earlier analysis of approximately 500 of the donors, approximately 260 Gb of sequence data and 100 million or so unique TCR beta sequences from some 170 million T cells were reported. Both class I and class II loci were covered by HLA typing, at four-digit resolution. In a later analysis, previously published TCR beta repertoires from 550 to 700 donors were re-analyzed and high-resolution HLA genotyping was added so that TCR occurrence patterns could be studied. About 320 gigabases of sequencing data and roughly 90 million unique TCR sequences were included in an early release covering about 620 HLA-typed donors. Besides the first cohort of roughly 700 subjects, a separate validation cohort made up of roughly 130 different subjects was used. All discovery cohort repertoires had been generated on a single sequencing platform. Typing coverage differed by locus: A, B, C, DRB1 and DQB1 were typed in about 629-640 donors, DQA1 in 500 to 550, DPA1 in 600 to 610, and DPB1 in around 490. The study used immunosequencing to profile the T cell repertoires of 670 or so subjects and linked those repertoires to cytomegalovirus serostatus. The genetic ancestry cluster associated with self-reported Caucasian donors included 80% to 90% of the roughly 380 genotyped donors. The aim of the study was to test whether cataloging public T cell receptors could identify signatures of past pathogen exposure. Among some 410 genotyped donors of the cohort, an average of approximately 240,000 unique TCR beta nucleotide sequences were sequenced per donor, around 20% of them non-productive. An earlier analysis of approximately 580 of the donors used high-throughput TCR beta sequencing to judge whether each TCR beta V gene segment behaved as functional or pseudogenic. The study combined high-throughput TCR immunosequencing, statistical association of individual TCRs with disease status, and machine learning to predict cytomegalovirus infection status. Roughly 5 DR-DQ haplotypes were handled as single units for association and clustering, since linkage in the cohort was strong. Donor age, sex, ethnicity and CMV serostatus were collected together with the repertoire data. The later analysis used no new phenotypic data to find candidate immune exposures, relying instead on TCR beta sequences and their occurrence across donors. A later genetic analysis took genome-wide SNP genotypes for about three fifths of the roughly 700 donors and used that subset as a discovery cohort.

Overall study outcomes, separate from this receptor: In a later genetic analysis, a missense DCLRE1C variant was associated with V-gene and J-gene trimming of TCR beta chains, and the association was replicated in an independent cohort. Assigning TCR associations to individual alleles was difficult when HLA alleles, especially DR and DQ, strongly co-occurred. A cluster of highly shared sequence variants was judged likely to represent a technical artifact of the sequencing pipeline. Because counts were too low, fewer than 20 rarely observed V segments, including chromosome 9 orphons, were excluded from the earlier analysis of 587 of the donors. According to a later genetic analysis, donors in an Asian-associated ancestry cluster had fewer N-insertions in productive TCRs than the approximately 670-donor mean. Compared with equally common non-associated chains, HLA-associated TCR beta chains in a later analysis were more clonally expanded and had lower generation probabilities. In both the original and validation cohorts, the classifier was reported to diagnose cytomegalovirus status with high specificity and sensitivity. A later analysis found that most CMV-associated TCR beta chains appeared HLA-restricted, with HLA associations seemingly driven largely by CMV exposure. A total of 164 TCR beta chains were listed by the study as associated with cytomegalovirus. In this cohort, only TCR beta chains were sequenced, and detectable features were limited by the absence of alpha or paired-chain data. The presence/absence analyses assumed that sequencing depth was roughly uniform across donors, and that assumption may not be true. In an earlier analysis of 500 to 650 of the donors, most TCR beta V segments appeared in productive rearrangements about 87% or about 30% of the time, broadly matching IMGT annotations. Because some donors lacked HLA typing at each locus, the association tests relied only on the typed subset. In a later analysis, around 15,000 TCR beta sequences were associated with specific HLA alleles at a false discovery rate of 0.05. A few of the identified cytomegalovirus-associated TCR beta chains were confirmed in vitro to be specific for cytomegalovirus antigens. A further reported finding was that TCR beta sequences accurately predicted the HLA-A and HLA-B alleles for most subjects in the first cohort. A later analysis reported that several top co-occurrence clusters appeared linked to parvovirus B19, influenza, CMV and Epstein-Barr virus. While some public TCRs were present in many individuals, most TCR sequences turned up only very rarely across donors. Because the 87-base-pair reads could not distinguish some IMGT-functional V segments, including TRBV6-2 and TRBV6-3, those segments were excluded. Correlated functional status among segregating V segments might be attributable to linkage disequilibrium, but an unknown experimental factor could not be ruled out. In a later analysis, the rate of TCR association differed among HLA loci, with DRB1 alleles having the most associated TCRs and HLA-C alleles having the fewest. CMV serostatus was the only immune exposure information available for the cohort. According to the authors, the approach could potentially be generalized to other disease states and immunological phenotypes.

For this clone: It lacks a known antigen. No clone much larger than this one lies a single base away; base qualities are absent.

The junction shows trimming of 3 bases on V and 5 bases on J, plus 17 bases between the germline ends. The germline V gene (reference sequence) specifies SGHNT as CDR1 and YYREEE as CDR2. The CDR3 contains 16 residues, cysteine and phenylalanine counted. Only the CDR3 portion is preserved as DNA: 48 bases, with reading frame beginning at the first base. Libraries were made using the immunoSEQ multiplex PCR assay. A mixture of 60 forward primers for TCR Vbeta segments and 13 reverse primers for TCR Jbeta segments was used in the multiplex PCR. The CDR3 region of rearranged TCR beta genes was amplified from genomic DNA with a multiplex PCR assay. On the Illumina HiSeq System, the amplified TCR beta libraries were sequenced as 87-base-pair reads. On the study's bioinformatics: A later analysis tallied 75 million to 95 million unique TCR beta chains across the 610 or so repertoires, and around 9.9 million of those chains were shared by two or more donors. Raw reads were error-corrected and collapsed into unique sequences with a nearest-neighbor algorithm that merged closely related sequences to remove PCR and sequencing errors. CDR3 sequences were aligned to IMGT reference sequences to assign V, D and J gene segments. Each retained sequence needed at least a six-nucleotide match to both a V gene segment and a J gene segment. Rearrangements were called productive when the CDR3 lacked stop codons and stayed in frame with V and J; all others were non-productive. CDR3 was defined by IMGT convention, running from the second conserved V-encoded cysteine to the conserved J-encoded phenylalanine. Sequences without an unambiguous match to a single V gene segment were excluded from the earlier analysis of a few hundred of the donors. In an earlier analysis of approximately 610 of the donors, V segments were called functional above 56.7% productive rearrangements and were called segregating when the between-donor standard deviation exceeded 5%. To diagnose cytomegalovirus status from the catalog of TCR beta chain sequences, a statistical classification framework was built. A later analysis assigned V and J genes by comparing TCR nucleotide sequences with IMGT/GENE-DB human TR gene sequences. Using the TCRdist pipeline, a later analysis assigned CDR3 sequences along with most-parsimonious VDJ recombination scenarios. In a later analysis, each TCR beta chain was defined by its CDR3 amino acid sequence together with its V-gene family, and reads lacking a unique V-gene family were excluded. As a way to deal with suspected cross-contamination and a sequencing artifact, a later analysis dropped more than 500 nucleotide sequences that were highly shared and had low generation probability. In a later analysis, a clonal expansion index was calculated for each public chain from normalized within-repertoire ranks of inferred template counts. Generation probabilities in a later analysis came from a VDJ recombination model fitted to out-of-frame rearrangements, and those results were checked against IGoR. Hypergeometric tests were used in a later analysis to score TCR-TCR, TCR-HLA and TCR-CMV co-occurrence, with a repertoire-size bias correction applied to the TCR pairs. A later analysis estimated false discovery rates by permuting HLA or CMV assignments 20 times. In a later analysis, co-occurring TCRs were grouped using DBSCAN, with TCRdist sequence similarity added in when clustering inside HLA-allele-positive subsets. Repertoires with fewer than 30,000 or more than 120,000 public chains were left out of co-occurrence clustering, as were five repertoires with anomalous nucleotide sharing. The immuneACCESS repertoire file appears here via TCRdb, limited to in-frame rearrangements. These files lack a portion of the clones; in checked studies, under half of the deficit traces to unresolved V genes, and the cause of the others is not known. The DNA gave D and trimming, while V, J and clone size come from that table. This sample has roughly 120,000 clones in its table, and 65% to 75% of those were observed once. The ten largest clones add up to 4% to 4.5% of the sample.

The cohort comprised around 690 healthy bone marrow donors. At the time of sampling, every cohort member was nominally healthy, though immune exposures that went unrecorded were likely present. The donor was CMV seropositive and was included in the group of about 290 seropositive cohort members. A peripheral blood sample was provided by each donor, and peripheral blood mononuclear cells were used for TCR beta sequencing. The Qiagen DNeasy Blood Extraction Kit was used to extract genomic DNA from the blood cell samples. Material for sequencing was PBMCs. This receptor was obtained from a woman aged 45-65 years in good health and CMV-seropositive. The chain employs TRBV5-4 and TRBJ2-2, and the D gene may be TRBD2, 7 bases matching. Read as DNA, the sequence is TGTGCCAGCAGCTCCGACATGGGGGGGCGAACCGGGGAGCTGTTTTTT. Translated, this is CASSSDMGGRTGELFF. With the portions outside the CDR3 filled from the reference TRBV5-4 and TRBJ2-2 genes, the complete variable region becomes ETGVTQSPTHLIKTRGQQVTLRCSSQSGHNTVSWYQQALGQGPQFIFQYYREEENGRGNFPPRFSGLQFPNYSSELNVNALELDDSALYLCASSSDMGGRTGELFFGEGSRLTVL.